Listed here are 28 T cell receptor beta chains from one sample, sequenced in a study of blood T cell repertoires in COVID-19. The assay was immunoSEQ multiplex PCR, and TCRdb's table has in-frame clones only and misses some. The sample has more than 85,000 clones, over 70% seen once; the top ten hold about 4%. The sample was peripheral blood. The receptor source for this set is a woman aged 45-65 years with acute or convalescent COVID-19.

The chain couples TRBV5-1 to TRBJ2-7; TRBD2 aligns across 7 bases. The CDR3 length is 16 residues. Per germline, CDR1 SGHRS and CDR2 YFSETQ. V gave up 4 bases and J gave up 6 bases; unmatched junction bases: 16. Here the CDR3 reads CASSLLGTKGSGEQYF. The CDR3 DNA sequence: TGCGCCAGCAGCCTCCTCGGGACTAAGGGTTCTGGCGAGCAGTACTTC.

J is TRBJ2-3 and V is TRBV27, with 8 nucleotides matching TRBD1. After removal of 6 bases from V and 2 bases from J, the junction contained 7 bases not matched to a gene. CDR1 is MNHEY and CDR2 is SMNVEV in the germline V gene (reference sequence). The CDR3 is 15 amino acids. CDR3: CASRRRGQYTDTQYF. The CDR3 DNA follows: TGTGCCAGCAGACGCAGGGGGCAATACACAGATACGCAGTATTTT.

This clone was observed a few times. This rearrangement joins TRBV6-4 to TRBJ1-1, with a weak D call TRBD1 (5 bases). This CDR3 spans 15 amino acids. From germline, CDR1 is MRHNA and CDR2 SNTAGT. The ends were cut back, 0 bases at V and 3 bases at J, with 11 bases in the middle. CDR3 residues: CASSDSHKGHTEAFF. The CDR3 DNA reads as TGTGCCAGCAGTGACTCCCATAAGGGGCACACTGAAGCTTTCTTT.

CDR3: CASSLAQDKSDTQYF. In DNA, the CDR3 is TGTGCCAGCAGCTTAGCGCAAGACAAATCAGATACGCAGTATTTT. The chain carries TRBV7-9 and TRBJ2-3; no firm D call. CDR1 and CDR2 from the germline V gene are SEHNR and FQNEAQ (reference sequence). There are 15 residues in the CDR3. V shed 0 bases and J shed 4 bases, with 11 bases lying between them.

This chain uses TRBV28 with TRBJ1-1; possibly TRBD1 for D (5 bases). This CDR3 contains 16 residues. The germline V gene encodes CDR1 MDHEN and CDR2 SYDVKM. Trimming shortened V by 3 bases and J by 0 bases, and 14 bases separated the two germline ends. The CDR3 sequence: CASSLTDLIMNTEAFF. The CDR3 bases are TGTGCCAGCAGTTTGACAGATTTGATCATGAACACTGAAGCTTTCTTT.

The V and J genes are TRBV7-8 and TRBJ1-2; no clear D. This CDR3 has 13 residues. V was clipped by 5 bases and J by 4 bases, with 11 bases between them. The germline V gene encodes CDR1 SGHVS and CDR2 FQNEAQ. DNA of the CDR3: TGTGCCAGCAGCGGCGCCGCAGGCTATGGCTACACCTTC. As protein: CASSGAAGYGYTF.

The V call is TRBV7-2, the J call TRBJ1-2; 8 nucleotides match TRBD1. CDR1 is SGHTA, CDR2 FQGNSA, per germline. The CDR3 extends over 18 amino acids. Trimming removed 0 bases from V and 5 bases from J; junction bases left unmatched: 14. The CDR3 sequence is CASSLAPGGSPSGYGYTF. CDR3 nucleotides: TGTGCCAGCAGCTTAGCGCCAGGGGGCTCCCCCTCGGGATATGGCTACACCTTC.

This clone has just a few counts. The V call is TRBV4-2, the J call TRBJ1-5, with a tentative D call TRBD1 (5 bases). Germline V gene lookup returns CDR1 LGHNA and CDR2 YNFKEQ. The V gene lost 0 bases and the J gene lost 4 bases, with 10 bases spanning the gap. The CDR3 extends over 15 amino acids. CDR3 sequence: CASSQDGAVNQPQHF. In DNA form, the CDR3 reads TGTGCCAGCAGCCAAGATGGGGCAGTGAATCAGCCCCAGCATTTT.

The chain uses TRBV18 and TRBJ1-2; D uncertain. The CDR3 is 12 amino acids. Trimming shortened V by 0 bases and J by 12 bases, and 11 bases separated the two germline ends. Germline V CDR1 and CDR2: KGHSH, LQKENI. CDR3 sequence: CASSPPMTEHTF. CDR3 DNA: TGTGCCAGCTCACCACCGATGACGGAGCACACCTTC.

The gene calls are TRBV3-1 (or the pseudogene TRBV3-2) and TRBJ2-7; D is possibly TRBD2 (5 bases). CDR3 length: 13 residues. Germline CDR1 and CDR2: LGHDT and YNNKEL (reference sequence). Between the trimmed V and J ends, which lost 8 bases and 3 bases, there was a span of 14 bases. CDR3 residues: CASAQTKCYEQYF. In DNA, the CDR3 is TGTGCCAGCGCCCAGACTAAGTGCTACGAGCAGTACTTC.

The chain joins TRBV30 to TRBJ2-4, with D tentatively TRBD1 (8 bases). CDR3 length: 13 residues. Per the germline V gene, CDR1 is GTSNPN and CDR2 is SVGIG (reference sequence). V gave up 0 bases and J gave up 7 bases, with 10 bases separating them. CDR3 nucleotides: TGTGCCTGGAGTGTACAGGGGGGGAACATTCAGTACTTC. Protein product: CAWSVQGGNIQYF.

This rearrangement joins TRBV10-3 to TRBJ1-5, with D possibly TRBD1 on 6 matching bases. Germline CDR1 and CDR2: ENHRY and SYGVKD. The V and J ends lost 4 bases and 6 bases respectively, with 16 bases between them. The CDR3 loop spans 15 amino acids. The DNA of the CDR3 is TGTGCCATCAGTGCCGAACAGGGAAGTGGTCAGCCCCAGCATTTT. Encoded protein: CAISAEQGSGQPQHF.

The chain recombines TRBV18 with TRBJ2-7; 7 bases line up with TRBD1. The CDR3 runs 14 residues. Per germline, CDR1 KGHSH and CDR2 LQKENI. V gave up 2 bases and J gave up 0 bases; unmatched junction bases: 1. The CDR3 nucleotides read TGTGCCAGCTCACCATGGGACAGCTCCTACGAGCAGTACTTC. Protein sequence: CASSPWDSSYEQYF.

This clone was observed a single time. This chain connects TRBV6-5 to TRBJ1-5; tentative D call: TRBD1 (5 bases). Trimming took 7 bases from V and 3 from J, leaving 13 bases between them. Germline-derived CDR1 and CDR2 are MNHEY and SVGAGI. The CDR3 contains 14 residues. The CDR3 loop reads CASNPGSFNQPQHF. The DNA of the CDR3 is TGTGCCAGCAATCCAGGGTCTTTCAATCAGCCCCAGCATTTT.

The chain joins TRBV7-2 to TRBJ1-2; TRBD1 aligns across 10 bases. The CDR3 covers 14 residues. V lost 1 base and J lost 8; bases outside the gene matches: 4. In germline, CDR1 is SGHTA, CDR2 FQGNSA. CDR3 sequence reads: CASSLGTGGRGYTF. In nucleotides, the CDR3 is TGTGCCAGCAGCTTAGGGACAGGGGGTCGCGGCTACACCTTC. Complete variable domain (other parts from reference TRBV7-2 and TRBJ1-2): GAGVSQSPSNKVTEKGKDVELRCDPISGHTALYWYRQSLGQGLEFLIYFQGNSAPDKSGLPSDRFSAERTGGSVSTLTIQRTQQEDSAVYLCASSLGTGGRGYTFGSGTRLTVV.

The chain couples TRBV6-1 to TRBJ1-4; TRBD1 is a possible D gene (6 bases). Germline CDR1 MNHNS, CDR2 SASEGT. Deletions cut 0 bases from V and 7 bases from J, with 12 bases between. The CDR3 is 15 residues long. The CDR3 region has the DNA TGTGCCAGCAGTGAAGCAGGAGGGGGGGGTGAAAAACTGTTTTTT. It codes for CASSEAGGGGEKLFF.

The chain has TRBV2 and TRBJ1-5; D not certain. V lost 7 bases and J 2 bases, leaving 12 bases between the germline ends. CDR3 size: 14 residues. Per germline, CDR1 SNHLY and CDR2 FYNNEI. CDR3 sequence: CASTFSGGNQPQHF. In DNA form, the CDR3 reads TGTGCCAGCACATTTAGCGGGGGCAATCAGCCCCAGCATTTT.

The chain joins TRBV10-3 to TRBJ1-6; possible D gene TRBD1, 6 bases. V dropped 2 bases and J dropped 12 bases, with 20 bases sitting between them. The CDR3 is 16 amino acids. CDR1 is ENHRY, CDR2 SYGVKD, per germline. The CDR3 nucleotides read TGTGCCATCAGTGAGGGGGGGGCAAGGGGCTTACAACCCCTCCACTTT. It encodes CAISEGGARGLQPLHF.

CDR3 in DNA: TGCGCCAGCAATCCGACAGGGGATTCACCCCTCCACTTT. Translated: CASNPTGDSPLHF. The chain links TRBV5-1 to TRBJ1-6; 8 bases are shared with TRBD1. The CDR3 runs to 13 residues. Germline V gene sequence: CDR1 SGHRS, CDR2 YFSETQ. The V gene end was trimmed by 6 bases and the J gene end by 8 bases; junction bases not matched to a gene: 4. The whole variable domain, filled in from reference TRBV5-1 and TRBJ1-6, reads KAGVTQTPRYLIKTRGQQVTLSCSPISGHRSVSWYQQTPGQGLQFLFEYFSETQRNKGNFPGRFSGRQFSNSRSEMNVSTLELGDSALYLCASNPTGDSPLHFGNGTRLTVT.

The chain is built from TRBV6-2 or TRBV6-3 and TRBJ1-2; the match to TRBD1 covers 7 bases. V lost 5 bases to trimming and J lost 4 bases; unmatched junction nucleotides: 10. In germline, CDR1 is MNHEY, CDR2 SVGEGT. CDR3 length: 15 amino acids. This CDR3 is CASSTPSGGAYGYTF. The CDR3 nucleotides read TGTGCCAGCAGTACACCCTCAGGGGGAGCCTATGGCTACACCTTC.

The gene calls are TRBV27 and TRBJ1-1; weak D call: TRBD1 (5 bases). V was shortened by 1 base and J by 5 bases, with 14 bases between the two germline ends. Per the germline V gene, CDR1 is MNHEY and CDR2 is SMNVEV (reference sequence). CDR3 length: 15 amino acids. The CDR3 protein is CASSLFGPRGTEAFF. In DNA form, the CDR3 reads TGTGCCAGCAGTTTATTCGGCCCTCGGGGGACTGAAGCTTTCTTT.

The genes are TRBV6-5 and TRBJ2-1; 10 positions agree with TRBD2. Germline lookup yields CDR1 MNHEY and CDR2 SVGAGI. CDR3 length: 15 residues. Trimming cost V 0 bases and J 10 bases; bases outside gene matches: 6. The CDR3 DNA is TGTGCCAGCAGTTACTCCAGCGGGGGGGGATGGGAGCAGTTCTTC. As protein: CASSYSSGGGWEQFF.

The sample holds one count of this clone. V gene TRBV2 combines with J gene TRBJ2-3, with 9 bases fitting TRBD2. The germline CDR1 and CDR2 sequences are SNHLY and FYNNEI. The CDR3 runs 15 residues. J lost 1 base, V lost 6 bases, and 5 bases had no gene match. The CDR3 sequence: CASSDLAGGTDTQYF. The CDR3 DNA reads TGTGCCAGCAGCGACTTAGCGGGAGGCACAGATACGCAGTATTTT.

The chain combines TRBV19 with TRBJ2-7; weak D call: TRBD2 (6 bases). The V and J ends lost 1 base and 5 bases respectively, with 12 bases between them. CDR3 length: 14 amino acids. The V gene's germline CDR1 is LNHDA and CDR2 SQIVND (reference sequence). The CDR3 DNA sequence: TGTGCCAGTAGTATAGTCGGGGGATCGGACGAGCAGTACTTC. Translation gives CASSIVGGSDEQYF. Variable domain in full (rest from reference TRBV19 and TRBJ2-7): DGGITQSPKYLFRKEGQNVTLSCEQNLNHDAMYWYRQDPGQGLRLIYYSQIVNDFQKGDIAEGYSVSREKKESFPLTVTSAQKNPTAFYLCASSIVGGSDEQYFGPGTRLTVT.

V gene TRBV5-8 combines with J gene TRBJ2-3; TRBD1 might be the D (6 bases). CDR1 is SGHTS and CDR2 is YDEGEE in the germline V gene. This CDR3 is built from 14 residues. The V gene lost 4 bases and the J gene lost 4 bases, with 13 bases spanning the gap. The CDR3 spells CASSIQGRADTQYF. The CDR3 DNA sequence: TGTGCCAGCAGCATACAGGGTAGGGCAGATACGCAGTATTTT.

Here the CDR3 reads CASSYGGAGVDTQYF. The CDR3 DNA sequence: TGTGCCAGCAGTTACGGGGGGGCGGGGGTAGATACGCAGTATTTT. V gene TRBV6-5 combines with J gene TRBJ2-3; D is possibly TRBD2 (7 bases). This CDR3 spans 15 amino acids. Trimming cost V 2 bases and J 5 bases, with 14 bases left between them. Germline V gene sequence: CDR1 MNHEY, CDR2 SVGAGI.

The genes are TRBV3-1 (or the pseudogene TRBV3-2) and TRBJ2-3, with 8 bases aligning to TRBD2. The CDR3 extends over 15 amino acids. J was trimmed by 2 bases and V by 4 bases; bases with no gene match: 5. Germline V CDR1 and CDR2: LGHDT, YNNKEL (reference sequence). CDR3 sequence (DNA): TGTGCCAGCAGCCCCCGGGGGGGCCTCACAGATACGCAGTATTTT. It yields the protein CASSPRGGLTDTQYF.

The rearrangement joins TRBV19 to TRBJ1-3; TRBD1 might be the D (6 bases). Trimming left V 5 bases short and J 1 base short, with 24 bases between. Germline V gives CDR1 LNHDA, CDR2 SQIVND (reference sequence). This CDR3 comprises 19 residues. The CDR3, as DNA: TGTGCCAGTAGTTTGGACAGTCCGTTGGCCTTAGGATCTGGAAACACCATATATTTT. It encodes CASSLDSPLALGSGNTIYF.